These T cell receptor beta chains were read from a single sample in a study of CD8+ T cells in alopecia areata. Data came from immunoSEQ multiplex PCR; TCRdb stores just in-frame clones and leaves some out. Among roughly 210,000 clones listed, 43% were seen once. Sequencing used CD4+ T cells sorted from blood, obtained around week 37, from a patient treated with tofacitinib. Receptor source: a human donor with alopecia areata. CDR3s include the opening cysteine and the closing phenylalanine or tryptophan. The D gene is left open where the match is weak. Clone size is not always given. Where it is, it says once, few, many or a class for expanded clones.

few | TRBD2 | TRBJ2-3 | TRBV7-2 | TGTGCCAGCAGCCCCGGACTAGTCACAGATACGCAGTATTTT | CASSPGLVTDTQYF
- | TRBD2 | TRBJ2-7 | TRBV2 | TGTGCCAGCAGGCAACTAGCGGGGAATTACGAGCAGTACTTC | CASRQLAGNYEQYF
- | TRBD1 | TRBJ1-1 | TRBV29-1 | TGCAGCGTTGAGCGACAGGGGGCGGCCACTGAAGCTTTCTTT | CSVERQGAATEAFF
few | - | TRBJ2-1 | TRBV11-2 | TGTGCCAGCACCACGATCTGGGGCTACAATGAGCAGTTCTTC | CASTTIWGYNEQFF
- | - | TRBJ2-7 | TRBV29-1 | TGCAGCGCCCGACTTGGGAGCGAGCAGTACTTC | CSARLGSEQYF
once | - | TRBJ1-5 | TRBV7-2 | TGTGCCAGCAGCTTATTTGGAGGGGGTGGTCAGCCCCAGCATTTT | CASSLFGGGGQPQHF
- | TRBD1 | TRBJ2-5 | TRBV6-6 | TGTGCCAGCAGTTACCGCGACAGGGAAGAGACCCAGTACTTC | CASSYRDREETQYF
few | - | TRBJ2-7 | TRBV28 | TGTGCCAGCAGCCCGACTAGGAGGTGGAACGAGCAGTACTTC | CASSPTRRWNEQYF
few | - | TRBJ1-1 | TRBV29-1 | TGCAGCGTTGGGGTGAACACTGAAGCTTTCTTT | CSVGVNTEAFF
- | TRBD1 | TRBJ2-3 | TRBV5-4 | TGTGCCAGCAGCCAGGACAGGGTAACAGATACGCAGTATTTT | CASSQDRVTDTQYF
few | - | TRBJ1-3 | TRBV30 | TGTGCCTGGGACACAACCTCTGGAAACACCATATATTTT | CAWDTTSGNTIYF
few | - | TRBJ1-5 | TRBV30 | TGTGCCTGGAGTCTCGGCAGGGGCAATCAGCCCCAGCATTTT | CAWSLGRGNQPQHF
- | - | TRBJ1-1 | TRBV7-2 | TGTGCCAGCAGCTTAACGGGGGGTGAAGCTTTCTTT | CASSLTGGEAFF
few | TRBD1 | TRBJ2-1 | TRBV7-2 | TGTGCCAGCAGCTTAGCGGGACAGGGGTACAATGAGCAGTTCTTC | CASSLAGQGYNEQFF
- | - | TRBJ1-1 | TRBV30 | TGTGCCTGGAGCCCAGGGACCTGGAGAGTTGAAGCTTTCTTT | CAWSPGTWRVEAFF
- | - | TRBJ2-3 | TRBV7-2 | TGTGCCAGCAGCCCCGCGGACCCAGATACGCAGTATTTT | CASSPADPDTQYF
- | TRBD2 | TRBJ2-1 | TRBV7-3 | TGTGCCAGCAGCTTAACGGAGGCGGGGAGGGGCGATGAGCAGTTCTTC | CASSLTEAGRGDEQFF
- | TRBD2 | TRBJ2-7 | TRBV5-1 | TGCGCCAGCAGTTCACCGGGACTAGCGGGAGTCTCCTACGAGCAGTACTTC | CASSSPGLAGVSYEQYF
- | - | TRBJ1-1 | TRBV6-5 | TGTGCCAGCAGTTACGGATGGCGGCTGAACACTGAAGCTTTCTTT | CASSYGWRLNTEAFF
- | - | TRBJ2-7 | TRBV6-5 | TGTGCCAGCAGTCGGCAGCGGACCTACGAGCAGTACTTC | CASSRQRTYEQYF
- | TRBD1 | TRBJ2-6 | TRBV25-1 | TGTGCCAGCAGTTCCCCCGGGACAGGGAGGAAGGACGTCCTGACTTTC | CASSSPGTGRKDVLTF
- | - | TRBJ2-7 | TRBV6-6 | TGTGCCAGCAGTTACGAACAGGGTGCATACGAGCAGTACTTC | CASSYEQGAYEQYF
- | - | TRBJ2-1 | TRBV5-4 | TGTGCCAGCAGACCGGGACATCCGAGCTCCTACAATGAGCAGTTCTTC | CASRPGHPSSYNEQFF
- | - | TRBJ2-7 | TRBV25-1 | TGTGCCAGGTACGACAGGTTGTCTCTTCGGTACTTC | CARYDRLSLRYF
- | - | TRBJ1-5 | TRBV6-6 | TGTGCCAGCAGTTACAGCGGGGTAAATCAGCCCCAGCATTTT | CASSYSGVNQPQHF
- | - | TRBJ2-7 | TRBV30 | TGTGCCTGGAGTCCGGGAAGCGAGCAGTACTTC | CAWSPGSEQYF
- | - | TRBJ2-7 | TRBV7-9 | TGTGCCAGCAGCTTAGCGCTATCACTTAGCCCGCGGGGCGAGCAGTACTTC | CASSLALSLSPRGEQYF
few | - | TRBJ2-1 | TRBV7-3 | TGTGCCAGCAGCCCCGGGACTTTCCCCAGGGAGCAGTTCTTC | CASSPGTFPREQFF
few | - | TRBJ2-2 | TRBV7-7 | TGTGCTAGCAGCTTAGCTCTGAGTCCCCTCGCCGGGGAGCTGTTTTTT | CASSLALSPLAGELFF
- | - | TRBJ2-3 | TRBV7-6 | TGTGCCAGCATGGGCGGATACACAGATACGCAGTATTTT | CASMGGYTDTQYF
- | TRBD1 | TRBJ2-7 | TRBV30 | TGTGCCTGGAGTCCCCGCGGACAGGTTCGACACCTCTACGAGCAGTACTTC | CAWSPRGQVRHLYEQYF
- | - | TRBJ2-5 | TRBV19 | TGTGCCAGTAGTGCCAGGGGACACCCGGACGATGAGACCCAGTACTTC | CASSARGHPDDETQYF
- | TRBD2 | TRBJ2-1 | TRBV30 | TGTGCCTGGAGCCCCCCGAGCGGGAGGGGATACAATGAGCAGTTCTTC | CAWSPPSGRGYNEQFF
- | TRBD2 | TRBJ2-7 | TRBV5-1 | TGCGCCAGCAGCTTGATGCCTAGCGGGAGGCAAAGCTCCTACGAGCAGTACTTC | CASSLMPSGRQSSYEQYF
few | - | TRBJ2-7 | TRBV4-1 | TGCGCCAGCAGCCAAGATAACGGCTACGAGCAGTACTTC | CASSQDNGYEQYF
- | - | TRBJ1-4 | TRBV6-5 | TGTGCCAGCAGTGCCCCGACAGTTCCTGAAAAACTGTTTTTT | CASSAPTVPEKLFF
few | TRBD2 | TRBJ2-3 | TRBV7-7 | TGTGCTAGCAGCTTGAGCGGGATGTTGGGAGATACGCAGTATTTT | CASSLSGMLGDTQYF
- | TRBD2 | TRBJ2-7 | TRBV6-5 | TGTGCCAGCAGAACCTCCGGGACTAGCGGGAAGGAACCGTACTTC | CASRTSGTSGKEPYF
few | - | TRBJ2-1 | TRBV29-1 | TGCAGCGCCTTGACTAGGAGCCTTTCCTACAATGAGCAGTTCTTC | CSALTRSLSYNEQFF
few | - | TRBJ2-1 | TRBV5-5 | TGTGCCAGCAGCCGGACCGCGGGACACACAGAGCAGTTCTTC | CASSRTAGHTEQFF
once | - | TRBJ1-2 | TRBV30 | TGTGCCTGGAGGGCCAACAACCCCTTGTATGGCTACACCTTC | CAWRANNPLYGYTF
- | - | TRBJ1-2 | TRBV2 | TGTGCCAGCAGCGTGAAGTTCTATGGCTACACCTTC | CASSVKFYGYTF
few | TRBD2 | TRBJ2-7 | TRBV6-6 | TGTGCCAGCAGCCAGGGACTAGCGGGGGCTTACGAGCAGTACTTC | CASSQGLAGAYEQYF
few | TRBD1 | TRBJ2-5 | TRBV29-1 | TGCAGCGTTGTCGGGACAGGGGTATGGGAGACCCAGTACTTC | CSVVGTGVWETQYF
few | TRBD1 | TRBJ2-7 | TRBV5-1 | TGCGCCAGCGCCACCGAGGGGACAGGGAGGTACGAGCAGTACTTC | CASATEGTGRYEQYF
- | - | TRBJ2-1 | TRBV2 | TGTGCCAGCAGTGAAGCGGGGCCAAGCAATGAGCAGTTCTTC | CASSEAGPSNEQFF
few | - | TRBJ2-3 | TRBV25-1 | TGTGCCAGCAGGGCCCGGGATACGCAGTATTTT | CASRARDTQYF
- | - | TRBJ2-3 | TRBV4-1 | TGCGCCAGCAGCCAATCTGCTGCGGGAGATACGCAGTATTTT | CASSQSAAGDTQYF
- | - | TRBJ2-3 | TRBV29-1 | TGCAGCGTCGCTCAGGATGGCACAGATACGCAGTATTTT | CSVAQDGTDTQYF
- | TRBD2 | TRBJ2-5 | TRBV29-1 | TGCAGCGCGGGAGGGGAGACCCAGTACTTC | CSAGGETQYF
- | TRBD2 | TRBJ2-1 | TRBV30 | TGTGCCTGGAGTGTGGGACTAGCGGCCAATGAGCAGTTCTTC | CAWSVGLAANEQFF
- | - | TRBJ2-7 | TRBV7-2 | TGTGCCAGCAGCTTAGAAGGAGGTGGGCAGTACTTC | CASSLEGGGQYF
- | - | TRBJ2-3 | TRBV5-1 | TGCGCCACCGCCCGGGACATCGTTACAGATACGCAGTATTTT | CATARDIVTDTQYF